These 4 T cell receptor beta chains originate from one sample sequenced in a study of T cells in Graves' hyperthyroidism and ophthalmopathy. RNA transcripts were the template for amplifying TCR beta CDR3 regions. When the TCR CDR3 underwent first-round RT-PCR, the HTBI primer set was used. TCRdb analysed the multiplex PCR reads with MiXCR anew, one entry per CDR3 protein. In the table there are some 800,000 distinct CDR3 sequences, over 35% of which are singletons. Specimen: blood. These receptors all stem from a man aged 18 to 30 with Graves' hyperthyroidism.

With regard to this clonotype: A much bigger clone sits one base away, suggesting this may be a read error. The gene calls are TRBV15 and TRBJ2-2, with D maybe TRBD1 (6 bases). Trimming removed 1 base from V and 4 bases from J, with 10 bases in between. The CDR3 sequence is 15 residues long. Germline V gene data show CDR1 as LNHNV and CDR2 as YYDKDF (reference sequence). The CDR3 spells CATSRGKGVTGELFF. In nucleotides, the CDR3 is TGTGCCACCAGCAGAGGTAAGGGGGTCACCGGGGAGCTGTTTTTT.

The CDR3 reads CASRTGGNEQFF. The CDR3, as DNA: TGTGCCAGCAGGACAGGGGGAAATGAGCAGTTCTTC. The rearrangement joins TRBV25-1 to TRBJ2-1, with 9 bases identical to TRBD1. The CDR3 has 12 amino acids. Germline V lookup: CDR1 MGHDK, CDR2 SYGVNS. The V segment lost 6 bases and the J segment 7 bases; nucleotides outside the gene matches: 1.

The V gene is TRBV20-1, the J gene TRBJ1-5; D may be TRBD1 (5 bases). The length of the CDR3 is 13 residues. CDR1 DFQATT and CDR2 SNEGSKA come from the germline V gene (reference sequence). The V and J ends lost 0 bases and 11 bases respectively, with 14 bases between them. The CDR3 bases are TGCAGTGCTAGAGATGGCGGGGCCGGGACCCAGCATTTT. Translation gives CSARDGGAGTQHF.

Concerning this clonotype itself: A much more abundant neighbour one base away suggests this may be a read error. This chain connects TRBV25-1 to TRBJ1-4; unclear D gene. This CDR3 has 15 amino acids. Germline V CDR1 and CDR2: MGHDK, SYGVNS. Trimming stripped 8 bases from V and 7 bases from J, with 20 bases between. The CDR3 region is CASGPGLTHSEKLFF. CDR3 bases: TGTGCCAGCGGGCCGGGGTTAACCCATAGTGAAAAACTGTTTTTT.